Listed here is a single T cell receptor beta chain. The data were taken from a study of blood T cell repertoires in COVID-19. Across the study: Material from acute and convalescent COVID-19 was sourced from the United States, Italy and Spain.

Germline V gene lookup returns CDR1 LNHDA and CDR2 SQIVND (reference sequence). The CDR3 is made up of 16 amino acids. V dropped 7 bases and J dropped 0 bases, with 16 bases sitting between them. Assay used: immunoSEQ multiplex PCR; TCRdb lists only in-frame clones, some missing. The top ten clones hold 4% to 4.5% of a sample with around 100,000 clones, more than 90% of them seen once. This TCR derives from a man between 18 and 35 years old with acute or convalescent COVID-19. The V gene is TRBV19, the J gene TRBJ1-3, with D unclear. Sample: peripheral blood. CDR3 coding DNA: TGTGCCAGTATGATGATCGCCAGGATCTCTGGAAACACCATATATTTT. Amino acids: CASMMIARISGNTIYF. Complete variable domain (other parts from reference TRBV19 and TRBJ1-3): DGGITQSPKYLFRKEGQNVTLSCEQNLNHDAMYWYRQDPGQGLRLIYYSQIVNDFQKGDIAEGYSVSREKKESFPLTVTSAQKNPTAFYLCASMMIARISGNTIYFGEGSWLTVV.